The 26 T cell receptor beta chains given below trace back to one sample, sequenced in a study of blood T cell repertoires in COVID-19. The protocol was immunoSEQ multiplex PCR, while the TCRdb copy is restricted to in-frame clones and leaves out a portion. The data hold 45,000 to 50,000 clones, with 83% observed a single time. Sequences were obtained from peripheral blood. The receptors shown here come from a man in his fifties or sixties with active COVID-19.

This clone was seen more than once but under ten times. The CDR3, as DNA: TGTGCCATCAGCCCCGGGACAGGGGGCGTTCGGGCCCTCGGGGAGCTGTTTTTT. Protein product: CAISPGTGGVRALGELFF. The chain carries TRBV10-3 and TRBJ2-2, with 12 bases that match TRBD1. CDR3 length: 18 residues. The V segment lost 6 bases and the J segment 7 bases; nucleotides outside the gene matches: 15. CDR1 and CDR2 (germline): ENHRY, SYGVKD.

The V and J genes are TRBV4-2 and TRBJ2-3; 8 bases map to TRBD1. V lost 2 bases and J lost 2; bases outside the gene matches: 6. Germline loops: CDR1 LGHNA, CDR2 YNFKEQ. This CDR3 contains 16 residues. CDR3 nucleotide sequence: TGTGCCAGCAGCCAACCTGGGACAGGAAACACAGATACGCAGTATTTT. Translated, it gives CASSQPGTGNTDTQYF.

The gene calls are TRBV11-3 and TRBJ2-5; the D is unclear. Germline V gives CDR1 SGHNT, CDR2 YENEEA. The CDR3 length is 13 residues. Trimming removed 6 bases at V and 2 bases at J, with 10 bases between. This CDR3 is CASSSRLQETQYF. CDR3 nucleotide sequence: TGTGCCAGCAGTTCCAGGCTTCAAGAGACCCAGTACTTC.

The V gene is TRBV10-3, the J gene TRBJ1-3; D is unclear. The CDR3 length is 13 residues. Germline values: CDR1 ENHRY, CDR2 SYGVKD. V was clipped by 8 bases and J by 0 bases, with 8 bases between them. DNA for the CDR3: TGTGCCATCTCTCCCAGCTCTGGAAACACCATATATTTT. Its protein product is CAISPSSGNTIYF.

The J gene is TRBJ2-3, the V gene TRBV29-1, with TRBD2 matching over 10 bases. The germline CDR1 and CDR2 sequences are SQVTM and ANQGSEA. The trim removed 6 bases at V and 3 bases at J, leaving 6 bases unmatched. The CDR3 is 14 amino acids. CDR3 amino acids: CSVAGGLGTDTQYF. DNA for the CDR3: TGCAGCGTAGCGGGGGGGCTTGGGACAGATACGCAGTATTTT.

CDR3 amino acids: CASSLYRFNTEAFF. The CDR3 DNA follows: TGTGCCAGCAGTCTATACAGGTTTAACACTGAAGCTTTCTTT. The chain uses TRBV28 and TRBJ1-1, with D maybe TRBD1 (5 bases). CDR1 and CDR2 (germline): MDHEN, SYDVKM. Trimming took 5 bases from V and 2 from J, leaving 12 bases between them. This CDR3 region has 14 residues.

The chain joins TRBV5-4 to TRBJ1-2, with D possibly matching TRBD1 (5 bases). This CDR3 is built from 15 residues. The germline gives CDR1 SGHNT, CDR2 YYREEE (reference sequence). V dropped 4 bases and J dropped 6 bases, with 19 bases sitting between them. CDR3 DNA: TGTGCCAGCAGCCTGCGGGGGACCACTTACAATGGCTACACCTTC. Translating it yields CASSLRGTTYNGYTF.

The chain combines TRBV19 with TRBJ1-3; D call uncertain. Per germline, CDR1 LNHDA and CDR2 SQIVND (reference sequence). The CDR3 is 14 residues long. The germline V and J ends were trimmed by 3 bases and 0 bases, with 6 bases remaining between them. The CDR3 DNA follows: TGTGCCAGTAGTATGGGGAGCTCTGGAAACACCATATATTTT. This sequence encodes CASSMGSSGNTIYF.

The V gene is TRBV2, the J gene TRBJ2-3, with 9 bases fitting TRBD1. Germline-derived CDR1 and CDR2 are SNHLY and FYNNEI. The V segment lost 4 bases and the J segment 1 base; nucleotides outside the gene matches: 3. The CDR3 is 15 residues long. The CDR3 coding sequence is TGTGCCAGCAGTGCACAGGGGGCCGGCACAGATACGCAGTATTTT. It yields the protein CASSAQGAGTDTQYF.

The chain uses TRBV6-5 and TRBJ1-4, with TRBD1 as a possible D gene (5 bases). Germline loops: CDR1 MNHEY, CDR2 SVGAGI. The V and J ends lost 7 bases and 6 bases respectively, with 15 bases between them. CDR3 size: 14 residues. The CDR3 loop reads CASTKGGGDEKLFF. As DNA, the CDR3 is TGTGCCAGCACCAAGGGAGGAGGGGATGAAAAACTGTTTTTT.

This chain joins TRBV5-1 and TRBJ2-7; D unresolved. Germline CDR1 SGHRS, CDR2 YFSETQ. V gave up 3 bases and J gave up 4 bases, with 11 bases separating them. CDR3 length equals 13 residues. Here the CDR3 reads CASSSPPRYEQYF. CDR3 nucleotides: TGCGCCAGCAGCTCACCCCCGAGATACGAGCAGTACTTC.

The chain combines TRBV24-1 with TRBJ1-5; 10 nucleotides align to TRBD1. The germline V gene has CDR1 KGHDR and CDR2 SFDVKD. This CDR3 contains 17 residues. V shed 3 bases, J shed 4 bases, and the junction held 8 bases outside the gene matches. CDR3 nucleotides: TGTGCCACCAGTGATACCGGGACAGGGGCCCCAAATCAGCCCCAGCATTTT. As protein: CATSDTGTGAPNQPQHF.

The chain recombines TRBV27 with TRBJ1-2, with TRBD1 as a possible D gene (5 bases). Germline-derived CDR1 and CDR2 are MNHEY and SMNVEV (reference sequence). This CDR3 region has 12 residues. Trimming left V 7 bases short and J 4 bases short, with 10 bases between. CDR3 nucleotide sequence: TGTGCCAGCACTTCAGACAGCTATGGCTACACCTTC. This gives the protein CASTSDSYGYTF.

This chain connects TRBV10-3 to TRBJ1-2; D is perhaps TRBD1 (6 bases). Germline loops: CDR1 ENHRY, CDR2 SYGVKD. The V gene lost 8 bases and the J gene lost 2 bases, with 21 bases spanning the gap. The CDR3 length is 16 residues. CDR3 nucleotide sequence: TGTGCCATCGGGGGGGCCAGGGAATACGCAAACTATGGCTACACCTTC. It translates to CAIGGAREYANYGYTF.

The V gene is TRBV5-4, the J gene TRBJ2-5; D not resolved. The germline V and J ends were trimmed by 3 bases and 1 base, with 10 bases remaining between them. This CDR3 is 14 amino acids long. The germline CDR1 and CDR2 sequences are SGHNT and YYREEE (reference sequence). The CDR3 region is CASSSSASQETQYF. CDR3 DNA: TGTGCCAGCAGCTCCAGCGCTTCCCAAGAGACCCAGTACTTC.

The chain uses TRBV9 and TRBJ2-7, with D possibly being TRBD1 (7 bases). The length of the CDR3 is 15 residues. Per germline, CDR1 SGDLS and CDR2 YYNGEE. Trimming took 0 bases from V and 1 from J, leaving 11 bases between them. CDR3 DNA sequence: TGTGCCAGCAGCGTAGACCCAGGGGGGTCCTACGAGCAGTACTTC. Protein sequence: CASSVDPGGSYEQYF.

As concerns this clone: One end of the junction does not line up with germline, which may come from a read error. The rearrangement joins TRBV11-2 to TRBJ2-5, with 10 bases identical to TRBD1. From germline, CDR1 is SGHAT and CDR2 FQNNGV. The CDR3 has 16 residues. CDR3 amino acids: CASSLDLTGGQQTQYF. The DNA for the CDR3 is TGTGCCAGCAGCTTAGATCTGACAGGGGGCCAACAGACCCAGTACTTC.

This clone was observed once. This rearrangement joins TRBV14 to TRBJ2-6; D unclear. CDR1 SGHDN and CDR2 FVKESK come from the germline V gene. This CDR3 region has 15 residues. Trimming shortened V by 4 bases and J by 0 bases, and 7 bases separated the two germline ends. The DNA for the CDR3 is TGTGCCAGCAGCCGACGGAGCTCTGGGGCCAACGTCCTGACTTTC. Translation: CASSRRSSGANVLTF.

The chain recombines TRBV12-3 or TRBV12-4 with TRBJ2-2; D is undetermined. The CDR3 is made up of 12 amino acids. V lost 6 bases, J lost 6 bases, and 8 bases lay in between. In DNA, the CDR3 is TGTGCCAGCAGCACACCCCCCGGGGAGCTGTTTTTT. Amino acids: CASSTPPGELFF.

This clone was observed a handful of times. CDR3 sequence: CASSHGHQSGELFF. The CDR3 bases are TGTGCCAGCAGCCACGGACACCAGTCTGGGGAGCTGTTTTTT. The rearrangement joins TRBV7-2 to TRBJ2-2, with D maybe TRBD1 (5 bases). The CDR3 is made up of 14 amino acids. Trimming left V 5 bases short and J 8 bases short, with 15 bases between. Germline loops: CDR1 SGHTA, CDR2 FQGNSA. Combining the CDR3 with reference TRBV7-2 and TRBJ2-2 gives the whole variable domain GAGVSQSPSNKVTEKGKDVELRCDPISGHTALYWYRQSLGQGLEFLIYFQGNSAPDKSGLPSDRFSAERTGGSVSTLTIQRTQQEDSAVYLCASSHGHQSGELFFGEGSRLTVL.

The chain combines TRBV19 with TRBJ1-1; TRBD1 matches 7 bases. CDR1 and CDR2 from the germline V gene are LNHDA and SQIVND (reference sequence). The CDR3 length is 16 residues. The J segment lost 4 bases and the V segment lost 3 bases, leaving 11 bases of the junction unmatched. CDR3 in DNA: TGTGCCAGTAGTATTGTTACAGGGGCTTACGGCACTGAAGCTTTCTTT. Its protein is CASSIVTGAYGTEAFF.

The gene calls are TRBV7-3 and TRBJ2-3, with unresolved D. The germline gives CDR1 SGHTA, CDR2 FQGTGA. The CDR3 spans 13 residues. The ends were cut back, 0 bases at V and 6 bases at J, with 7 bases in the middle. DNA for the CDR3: TGTGCCAGCAGCTTAACAACTTCCGATACGCAGTATTTT. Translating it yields CASSLTTSDTQYF.

CDR3 loop: CASSFSNEQFF. In DNA, the CDR3 is TGTGCCAGCAGTTTCTCCAATGAGCAGTTCTTC. This chain connects TRBV28 to TRBJ2-1; the D is unclear. CDR1 and CDR2 (germline): MDHEN, SYDVKM. Trimming pared 3 bases from V and 6 bases from J, leaving 3 bases between. This CDR3 is 11 amino acids long.

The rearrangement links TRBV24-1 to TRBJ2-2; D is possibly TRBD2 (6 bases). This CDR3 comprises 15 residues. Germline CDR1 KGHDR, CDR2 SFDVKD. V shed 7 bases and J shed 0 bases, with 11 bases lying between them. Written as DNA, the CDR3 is TGTGCCACCAGGGGTGGGGGGTCGAACACCGGGGAGCTGTTTTTT. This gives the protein CATRGGGSNTGELFF.

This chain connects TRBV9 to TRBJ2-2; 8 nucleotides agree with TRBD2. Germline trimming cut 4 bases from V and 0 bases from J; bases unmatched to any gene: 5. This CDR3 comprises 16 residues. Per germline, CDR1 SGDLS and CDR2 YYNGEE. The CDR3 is CASSPSGGSNTGELFF. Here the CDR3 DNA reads TGTGCCAGCAGCCCGAGCGGGGGCTCGAACACCGGGGAGCTGTTTTTT.

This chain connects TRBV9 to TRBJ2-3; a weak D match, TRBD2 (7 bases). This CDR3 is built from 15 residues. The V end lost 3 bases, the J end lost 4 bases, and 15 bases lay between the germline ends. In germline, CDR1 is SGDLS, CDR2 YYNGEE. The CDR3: CASSGLGGAPDTQYF. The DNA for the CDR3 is TGTGCCAGCAGCGGGTTAGGGGGGGCGCCAGATACGCAGTATTTT.